This T cell receptor beta chain is from a study of cytomegalovirus exposure and HLA in healthy donors (dated by TCRdb to about 2017). With respect to the entire study: According to an earlier analysis of 450 to 650 of the donors, some 180 million T cells yielded roughly 110 million unique TCR beta sequences and approximately 280 Gb of sequence data. About 5 DR-DQ haplotypes were handled as single units for association and clustering, since linkage in the cohort was strong. To predict cytomegalovirus infection status, the study combined high-throughput TCR immunosequencing, statistical association of individual TCRs with disease status, and machine learning. In a later analysis, previously published TCR beta repertoires from 670 or so donors were re-analyzed and high-resolution HLA genotyping was added so that TCR occurrence patterns could be studied. All discovery cohort repertoires had been generated on a single sequencing platform. An early release covering 500 to 750 HLA-typed donors comprised approximately 290 gigabases of sequencing data and approximately 85 million unique TCR sequences. The number of typed donors differed by locus: 629-630 for A, B, C, DRB1 and DQB1; some 500 for DQA1; roughly 600 for DPA1; and roughly 490 for DPB1. HLA typing included class I and class II loci at four-digit resolution. Among 300 to 500 genotyped donors of the cohort, an average of about 240,000 unique TCR beta nucleotide sequences was sequenced per donor, of which 15% to 20% were non-productive. The study was designed to test whether signatures of past pathogen exposure could be identified by cataloging public T cell receptors. In addition to the first cohort of approximately 650 subjects, a separate validation cohort of around 110 different subjects was used. Of the roughly 400 genotyped donors, about 84% fell in the genetic ancestry cluster associated with self-reported Caucasian donors. Rather than using new phenotypic data, the later analysis identified candidate immune exposures from TCR beta sequences and from how often those sequences occurred across donors. Genome-wide SNP genotypes for about three fifths of the roughly 700 donors were used in a later genetic analysis, which treated that subset as a discovery cohort. Donor age, sex, ethnicity and CMV serostatus were compiled together with the repertoire data. An earlier analysis of about 620 of the donors applied high-throughput TCR beta sequencing to assess whether each TCR beta V gene segment acted as functional or pseudogenic. Using immunosequencing, the study profiled T cell repertoires from fewer than 700 subjects and related those repertoires to cytomegalovirus serostatus.

Relative to germline, V is 0 bases shorter and J is 8 bases shorter, with 23 bases between their ends. CDR1 and CDR2 are read off the germline V gene (reference sequence) as SGHKS and YYEKEE. Counted from cysteine to phenylalanine, this CDR3 has 17 amino acids. Left in the record is the CDR3 DNA by itself, 51 bases read in frame from the first base. The cohort comprised 670 or so healthy bone marrow donors. Cohort members were all nominally healthy when sampled, although unrecorded immune exposures were likely present. The donor was CMV seronegative and belonged to the group of more than 300 seronegative cohort members. A peripheral blood sample was collected from each donor, and TCR beta sequencing was performed on peripheral blood mononuclear cells. The Qiagen DNeasy Blood Extraction Kit was used to extract genomic DNA from the blood cell samples. This clone has only a few counts. The target of this receptor is not known. It has no much larger one-base neighbor in the sample; base qualities were not kept.

General findings and caveats noted by the study authors: A later genetic analysis reported fewer N-insertions in productive TCRs among donors in an Asian-associated ancestry cluster than the approximately 670-donor mean. The 87-base-pair reads could not distinguish some IMGT-functional V segments, including TRBV6-2 and TRBV6-3, so those segments were excluded. Presence/absence analyses assumed roughly uniform sequencing depth across donors, an assumption that may not hold. In both the original and validation cohorts, the classifier was reported to diagnose cytomegalovirus status with high specificity and sensitivity. Linkage disequilibrium might explain the correlated functional status among segregating V segments, but an unknown experimental factor could not be excluded. Compared with equally common non-associated chains, HLA-associated TCR beta chains in a later analysis were more clonally expanded and had lower generation probabilities. A later analysis associated about 17,000 TCR beta sequences with specific HLA alleles at a false discovery rate of 0.05. The authors suggested that the approach could potentially be extended to other disease states and immunological phenotypes. In an earlier analysis of more than 450 of the donors, most TCR beta V segments were observed in productive rearrangements about 90% or about 30% of the time, broadly matching IMGT annotations. Because HLA typing was missing for some donors at each locus, association tests included only the typed subset. A further reported finding was that TCR beta sequences accurately predicted the HLA-A and HLA-B alleles for most subjects in the first cohort. This cohort had only TCR beta chains sequenced, and the lack of alpha or paired-chain data limited which features could be detected. The study listed 150 to 200 TCR beta chains as associated with cytomegalovirus. For the cohort, immune exposure information was limited to CMV serostatus. The earlier analysis of around 600 of the donors excluded around 17 rarely observed V segments, including chromosome 9 orphons, because counts were too low. A few of the identified cytomegalovirus-associated TCR beta chains were confirmed in vitro to be specific for cytomegalovirus antigens. A cluster of highly shared sequence variants was judged likely to be a technical artifact of the sequencing pipeline. Most CMV-associated TCR beta chains appeared to be HLA-restricted in a later analysis, and the HLA associations seemed to be driven largely by CMV exposure. A later analysis reported that several top co-occurrence clusters appeared linked to parvovirus B19, influenza, CMV and Epstein-Barr virus. Strong co-occurrence of HLA alleles, especially DR and DQ, made assigning TCR associations to individual alleles difficult. In a later genetic analysis, a missense DCLRE1C variant was associated with V-gene and J-gene trimming of TCR beta chains, and the association was replicated in an independent cohort. Most TCR sequences were observed very rarely across donors, whereas some public TCRs were present in many individuals. According to a later analysis, TCR association rates differed among HLA loci, with DRB1 alleles showing the most associated TCRs and HLA-C alleles showing the fewest.

Receptor amplification or capture employed the immunoSEQ multiplex PCR assay. For the multiplex PCR, a mixture combining 60 forward primers for TCR Vbeta segments and 13 reverse primers for TCR Jbeta segments was used. A multiplex PCR assay on genomic DNA amplified the CDR3 region of rearranged TCR beta genes. On the Illumina HiSeq System, the amplified TCR beta libraries were sequenced as 87-base-pair reads. Per the original workflow: A later analysis counted around 72 million unique TCR beta chains across the 550 to 700 repertoires, and some 11 million of these chains were shared by at least two donors. A nearest-neighbor algorithm error-corrected the raw reads and collapsed the reads into unique sequences, merging closely related sequences to remove PCR and sequencing errors. V, D and J gene segments were assigned by aligning CDR3 sequences to IMGT reference sequences. For a sequence to be retained, at least a six-nucleotide match to both a V gene segment and a J gene segment was required. A rearrangement counted as productive if the CDR3 had no stop codons and remained in frame with V and J, and every other rearrangement counted as non-productive. Following IMGT convention, CDR3 was defined as the stretch from the second conserved V-encoded cysteine to the conserved J-encoded phenylalanine. Sequences without an unambiguous match to a single V gene segment were excluded from the earlier analysis of almost 600 of the donors. An earlier analysis of some 500 of the donors classified V segments as functional when productive rearrangements were above 56.7% and as segregating when the standard deviation between donors was above 5%. A statistical classification framework was developed to diagnose cytomegalovirus status using the catalog of TCR beta chain sequences. In a later analysis, TCR nucleotide sequences were compared against IMGT/GENE-DB human TR gene sequences so that V and J genes could be assigned. The TCRdist pipeline was used in a later analysis to assign CDR3 sequences and most-parsimonious VDJ recombination scenarios. A later analysis defined each TCR beta chain by its CDR3 amino acid sequence plus V-gene family, and excluded reads lacking a unique V-gene family. To address suspected cross-contamination and a sequencing artifact, a later analysis removed 550 to 750 highly shared, low-generation-probability nucleotide sequences. For each public chain, a later analysis derived a clonal expansion index from normalized ranks of inferred template counts within each repertoire. In a later analysis, generation probabilities were computed using a VDJ recombination model fitted to out-of-frame rearrangements, and the results were checked against IGoR. In a later analysis, TCR-TCR, TCR-HLA and TCR-CMV co-occurrence was scored with hypergeometric tests, and a repertoire-size bias correction was applied to TCR pairs. A later analysis estimated false discovery rates by permuting HLA or CMV assignments 20 times. In a later analysis, co-occurring TCRs were grouped using DBSCAN, with TCRdist sequence similarity added in when clustering inside HLA-allele-positive subsets. Repertoires with fewer than 30,000 or more than 120,000 public chains, plus five repertoires with anomalous nucleotide sharing, were excluded from co-occurrence clustering. In TCRdb, the immuneACCESS table is reduced to in-frame sequences with V and J assigned. These tables do not hold every clone; where another copy was compared, an unresolved V gene accounts for under half, and the others remain unexplained. The V and J calls and clone size are taken from that table; D and trimming were inferred from the DNA. In this sample the table shows around 100,000 clones, 70% to 85% of which occur a single time. Approximately 2.3% of the sample is in the top ten clones.

Recombination joined TRBV5-5 with TRBJ1-1; the D gene is perhaps TRBD1, from 5 matching bases. This clonotype was sampled from a man between 18 and 29 years old in good health and CMV-seronegative. The sample comprised PBMCs. The DNA reads as follows: TGTGCCAGCAGCTTGGCGGGGGGGACGACTTCCAGAGTGGAAGCTTTCTTT. Its protein reads: CASSLAGGTTSRVEAFF. The CDR3, completed at both ends by the reference TRBV5-5 and TRBJ1-1 genes, gives the full variable domain DAGVTQSPTHLIKTRGQQVTLRCSPISGHKSVSWYQQVLGQGPQFIFQYYEKEERGRGNFPDRFSARQFPNYSSELNVNALLLGDSALYLCASSLAGGTTSRVEAFFGQGTRLTVV.